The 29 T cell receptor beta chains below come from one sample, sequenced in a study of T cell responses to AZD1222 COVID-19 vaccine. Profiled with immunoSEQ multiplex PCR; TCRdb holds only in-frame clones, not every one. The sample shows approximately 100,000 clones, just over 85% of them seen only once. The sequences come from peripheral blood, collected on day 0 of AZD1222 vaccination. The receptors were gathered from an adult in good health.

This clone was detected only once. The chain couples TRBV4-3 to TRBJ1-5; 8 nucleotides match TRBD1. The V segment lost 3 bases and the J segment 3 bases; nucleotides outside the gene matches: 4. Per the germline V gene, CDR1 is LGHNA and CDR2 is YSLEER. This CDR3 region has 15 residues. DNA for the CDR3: TGCGCCAGCAGCCAGAGGACAGGGTACAATCAGCCCCAGCATTTT. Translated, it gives CASSQRTGYNQPQHF.

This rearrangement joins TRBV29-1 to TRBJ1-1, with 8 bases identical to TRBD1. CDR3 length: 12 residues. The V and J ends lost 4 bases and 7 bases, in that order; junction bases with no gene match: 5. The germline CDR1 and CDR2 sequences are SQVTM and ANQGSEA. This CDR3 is CSVGSGQGEAFF. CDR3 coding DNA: TGCAGCGTTGGGTCCGGACAGGGTGAAGCTTTCTTT. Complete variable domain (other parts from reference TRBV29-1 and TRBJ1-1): SAVISQKPSRDICQRGTSLTIQCQVDSQVTMMFWYRQQPGQSLTLIATANQGSEATYESGFVIDKFPISRPNLTFSTLTVSNMSPEDSSIYLCSVGSGQGEAFFGQGTRLTVV.

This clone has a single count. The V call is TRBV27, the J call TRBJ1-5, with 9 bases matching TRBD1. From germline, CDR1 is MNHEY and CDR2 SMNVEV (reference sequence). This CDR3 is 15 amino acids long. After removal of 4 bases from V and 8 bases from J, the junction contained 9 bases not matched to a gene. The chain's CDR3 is CASSSRTGVGEPQHF. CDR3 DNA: TGTGCCAGCAGTTCTCGGACAGGGGTCGGGGAGCCCCAGCATTTT.

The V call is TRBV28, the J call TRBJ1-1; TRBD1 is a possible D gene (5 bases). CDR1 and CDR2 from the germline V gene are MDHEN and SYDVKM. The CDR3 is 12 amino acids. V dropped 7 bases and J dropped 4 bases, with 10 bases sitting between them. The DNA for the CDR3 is TGTGCCAGCATGGTTGGGGGCACTGAAGCTTTCTTT. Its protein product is CASMVGGTEAFF.

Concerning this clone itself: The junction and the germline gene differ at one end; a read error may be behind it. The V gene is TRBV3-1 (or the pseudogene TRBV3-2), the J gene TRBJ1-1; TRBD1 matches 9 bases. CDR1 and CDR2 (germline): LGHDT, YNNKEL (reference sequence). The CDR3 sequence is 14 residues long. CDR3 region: CASSLGTGNAEAFF. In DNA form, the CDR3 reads TGTGCCAGCAGCCTTGGGACAGGGAACGCTGAAGCTTTCTTT.

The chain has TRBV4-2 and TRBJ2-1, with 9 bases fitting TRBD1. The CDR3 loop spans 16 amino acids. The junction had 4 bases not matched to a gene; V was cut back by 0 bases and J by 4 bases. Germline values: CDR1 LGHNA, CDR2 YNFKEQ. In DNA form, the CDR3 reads TGTGCCAGCAGCCAAGAGGGGACAGGGCCATACAATGAGCAGTTCTTC. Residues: CASSQEGTGPYNEQFF.

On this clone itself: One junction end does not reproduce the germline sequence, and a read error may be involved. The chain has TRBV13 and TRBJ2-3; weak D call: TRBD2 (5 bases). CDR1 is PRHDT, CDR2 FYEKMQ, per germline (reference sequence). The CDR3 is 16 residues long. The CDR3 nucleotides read TGTGCCAGCAACTTAGGTTGGAGGAGCGGCACAGATACGCAGTATTTT. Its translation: CASNLGWRSGTDTQYF. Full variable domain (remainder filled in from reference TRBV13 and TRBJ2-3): AAGVIQSPRHLIKEKRETATLKCYPIPRHDTVYWYQQGPGQDPQFLISFYEKMQSDKGSIPDRFSAQQFSDYHSELNMSSLELGDSALYFCASNLGWRSGTDTQYFGPGTRLTVL.

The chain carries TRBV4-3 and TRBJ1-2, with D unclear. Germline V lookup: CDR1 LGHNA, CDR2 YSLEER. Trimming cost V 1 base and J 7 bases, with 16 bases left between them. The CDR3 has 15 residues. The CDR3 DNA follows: TGCGCCAGCAGCCAAGCGGTCACTTCGGATAGTGGCTACACCTTC. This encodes CASSQAVTSDSGYTF.

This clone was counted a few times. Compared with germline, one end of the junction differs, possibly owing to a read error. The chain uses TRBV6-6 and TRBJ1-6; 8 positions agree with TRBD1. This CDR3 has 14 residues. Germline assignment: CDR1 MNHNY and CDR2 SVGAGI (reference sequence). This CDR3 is CASNYRGVNSPLHF. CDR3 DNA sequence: TGTGCCAGCAATTACAGGGGGGTAAATTCACCCCTCCACTTT.

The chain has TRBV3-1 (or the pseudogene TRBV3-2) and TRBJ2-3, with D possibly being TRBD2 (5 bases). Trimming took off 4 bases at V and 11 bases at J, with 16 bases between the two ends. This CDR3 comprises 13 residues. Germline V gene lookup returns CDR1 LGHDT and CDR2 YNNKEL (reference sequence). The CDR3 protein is CASSPRVSSGQYF. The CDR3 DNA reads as TGTGCCAGCAGCCCGAGGGTTTCGTCGGGGCAGTATTTT.

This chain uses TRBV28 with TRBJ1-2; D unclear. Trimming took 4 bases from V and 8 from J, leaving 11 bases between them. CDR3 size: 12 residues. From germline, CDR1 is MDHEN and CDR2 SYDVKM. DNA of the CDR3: TGTGCCAGCAGTTCCGGGCTGGAGGGCTACACCTTC. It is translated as CASSSGLEGYTF.

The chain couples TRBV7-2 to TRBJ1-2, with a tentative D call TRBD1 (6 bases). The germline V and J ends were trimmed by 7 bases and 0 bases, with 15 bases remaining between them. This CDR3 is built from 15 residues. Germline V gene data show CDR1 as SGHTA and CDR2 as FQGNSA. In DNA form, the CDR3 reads TGTGCCAGCACTTCTTACAGGGCCACTAACTATGGCTACACCTTC. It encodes CASTSYRATNYGYTF. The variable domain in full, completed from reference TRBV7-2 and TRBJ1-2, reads GAGVSQSPSNKVTEKGKDVELRCDPISGHTALYWYRQSLGQGLEFLIYFQGNSAPDKSGLPSDRFSAERTGGSVSTLTIQRTQQEDSAVYLCASTSYRATNYGYTFGSGTRLTVV.

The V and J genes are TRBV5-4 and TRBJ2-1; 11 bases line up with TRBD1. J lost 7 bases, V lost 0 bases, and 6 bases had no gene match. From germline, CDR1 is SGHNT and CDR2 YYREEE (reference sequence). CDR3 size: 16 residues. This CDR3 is CASSLGRGQGGNEQFF. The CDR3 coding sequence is TGTGCCAGCAGCTTGGGTAGGGGACAGGGGGGAAATGAGCAGTTCTTC.

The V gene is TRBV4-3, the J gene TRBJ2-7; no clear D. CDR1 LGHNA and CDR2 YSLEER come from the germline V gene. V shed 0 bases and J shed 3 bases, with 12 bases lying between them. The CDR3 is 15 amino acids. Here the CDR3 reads CASSQDFSRSYEQYF. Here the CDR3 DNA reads TGCGCCAGCAGCCAAGACTTCTCTCGGAGCTACGAGCAGTACTTC.

In DNA form, the CDR3 reads TGTGCCAGCTCACCACGGGATGAAAAACTGTTTTTT. Translation: CASSPRDEKLFF. This chain links TRBV18 with TRBJ1-4; D is undetermined. This CDR3 has 12 residues. CDR1 and CDR2 from the germline V gene are KGHSH and LQKENI. Trimming cost V 1 base and J 6 bases, with 3 bases left between them.

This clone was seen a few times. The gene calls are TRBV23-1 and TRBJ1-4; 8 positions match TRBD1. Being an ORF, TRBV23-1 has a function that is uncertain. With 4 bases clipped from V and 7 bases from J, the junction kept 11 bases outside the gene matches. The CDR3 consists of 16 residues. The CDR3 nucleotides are TGCGCCAGCAGTCTGATTCGACAGGGGAGAAGTGAAAAACTGTTTTTT. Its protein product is CASSLIRQGRSEKLFF.

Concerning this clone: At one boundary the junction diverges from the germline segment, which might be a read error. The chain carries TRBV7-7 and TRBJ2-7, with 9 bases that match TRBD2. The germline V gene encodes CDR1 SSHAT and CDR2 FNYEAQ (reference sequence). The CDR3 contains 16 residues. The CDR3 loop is CASSTLAGTPISEQYF. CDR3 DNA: TGTGCTAGCAGCACCCTAGCGGGGACCCCTATTTCCGAGCAGTACTTC.

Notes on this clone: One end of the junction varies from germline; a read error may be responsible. CDR3: CASSQAGGGGNEQFF. The CDR3 DNA follows: TGTGCCAGCAGTCAAGCGGGAGGTGGGGGCAATGAGCAGTTCTTC. V is TRBV6-1 and J is TRBJ2-1; 9 positions agree with TRBD2. CDR1 is MNHNS and CDR2 is SASEGT in the germline V gene. The CDR3 is 15 residues long.

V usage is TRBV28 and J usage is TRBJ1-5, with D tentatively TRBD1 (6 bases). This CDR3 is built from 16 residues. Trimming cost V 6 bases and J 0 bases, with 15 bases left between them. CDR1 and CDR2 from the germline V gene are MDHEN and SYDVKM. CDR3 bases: TGTGCCAGCAGACTTTCACAGGGCCCTAGCAATCAGCCCCAGCATTTT. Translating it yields CASRLSQGPSNQPQHF.

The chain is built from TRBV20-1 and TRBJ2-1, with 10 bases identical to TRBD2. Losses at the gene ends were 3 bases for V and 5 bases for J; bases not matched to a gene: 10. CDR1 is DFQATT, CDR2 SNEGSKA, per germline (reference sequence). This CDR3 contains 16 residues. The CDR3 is CSASNLAGGPDNEQFF. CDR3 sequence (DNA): TGCAGTGCTAGTAATTTAGCGGGAGGCCCCGACAATGAGCAGTTCTTC.

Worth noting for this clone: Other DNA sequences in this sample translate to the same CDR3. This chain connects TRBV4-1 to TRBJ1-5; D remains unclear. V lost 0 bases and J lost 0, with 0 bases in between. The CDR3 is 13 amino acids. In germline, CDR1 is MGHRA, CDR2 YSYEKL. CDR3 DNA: TGCGCCAGCAGCCAAGATAGCAATCAGCCCCAGCATTTT. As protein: CASSQDSNQPQHF.

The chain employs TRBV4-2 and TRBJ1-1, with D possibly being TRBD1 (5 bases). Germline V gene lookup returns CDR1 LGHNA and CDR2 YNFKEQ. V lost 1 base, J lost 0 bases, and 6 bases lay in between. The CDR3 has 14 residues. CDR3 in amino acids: CASSQGGLNTEAFF. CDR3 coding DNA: TGTGCCAGCAGCCAAGGGGGCCTGAACACTGAAGCTTTCTTT.

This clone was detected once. The CDR3 DNA follows: TGTGCCAGCAGTCTCCCTCTTCCTAGCGGGAGAGGGCACGAGCAGTACTTC. It is translated as CASSLPLPSGRGHEQYF. The chain combines TRBV28 with TRBJ2-7; 10 bases are shared with TRBD2. Germline CDR1 reads MDHEN; CDR2 reads SYDVKM. The V gene end was trimmed by 5 bases and the J gene end by 5 bases; junction bases not matched to a gene: 15. This CDR3 is 17 amino acids long.

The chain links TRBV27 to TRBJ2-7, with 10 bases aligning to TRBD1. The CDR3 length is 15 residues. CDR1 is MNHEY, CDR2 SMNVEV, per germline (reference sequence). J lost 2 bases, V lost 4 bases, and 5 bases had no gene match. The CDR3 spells CASSYLGQGAYEQYF. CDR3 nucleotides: TGTGCCAGCAGTTATCTTGGACAGGGGGCCTACGAGCAGTACTTC.

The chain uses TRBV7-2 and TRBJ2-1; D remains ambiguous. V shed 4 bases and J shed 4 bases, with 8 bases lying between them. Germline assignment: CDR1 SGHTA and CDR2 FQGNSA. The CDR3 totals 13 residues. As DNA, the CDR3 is TGTGCCAGCAGCTGGGGAAGATACAATGAGCAGTTCTTC. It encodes CASSWGRYNEQFF.

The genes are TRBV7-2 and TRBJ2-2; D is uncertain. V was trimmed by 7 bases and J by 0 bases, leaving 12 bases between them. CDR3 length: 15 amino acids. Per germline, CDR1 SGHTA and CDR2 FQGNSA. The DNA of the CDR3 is TGTGCCAGCACCGCCGGAGCCGCGAACACCGGGGAGCTGTTTTTT. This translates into CASTAGAANTGELFF.

Here the CDR3 DNA reads TGTGCCAGCAGCTCTACAGGCTCTGGAAACACCATATATTTT. Its translation: CASSSTGSGNTIYF. The rearrangement uses TRBV7-9 and TRBJ1-3; TRBD1 might be the D (5 bases). Germline V gene sequence: CDR1 SEHNR, CDR2 FQNEAQ (reference sequence). The CDR3 spans 14 residues. V shed 4 bases and J shed 0 bases, with 7 bases lying between them.

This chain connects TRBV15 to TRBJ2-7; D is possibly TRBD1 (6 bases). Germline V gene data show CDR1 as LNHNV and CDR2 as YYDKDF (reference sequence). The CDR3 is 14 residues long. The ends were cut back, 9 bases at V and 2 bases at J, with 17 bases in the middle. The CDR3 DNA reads TGTGCCACAAGGAAAGGGGGTATCGCCTACGAGCAGTACTTC. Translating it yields CATRKGGIAYEQYF. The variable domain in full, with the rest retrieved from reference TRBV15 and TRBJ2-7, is DAMVIQNPRYQVTQFGKPVTLSCSQTLNHNVMYWYQQKSSQAPKLLFHYYDKDFNNEADTPDNFQSRRPNTSFCFLDIRSPGLGDTAMYLCATRKGGIAYEQYFGPGTRLTVT.

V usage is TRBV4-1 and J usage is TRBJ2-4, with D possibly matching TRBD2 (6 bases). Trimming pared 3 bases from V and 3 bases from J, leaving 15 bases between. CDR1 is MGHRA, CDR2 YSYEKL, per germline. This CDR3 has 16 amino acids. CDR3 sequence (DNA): TGCGCCAGCAGCCACCGGGGCGGGGTCGGCAAAAACATTCAGTACTTC. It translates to CASSHRGGVGKNIQYF.